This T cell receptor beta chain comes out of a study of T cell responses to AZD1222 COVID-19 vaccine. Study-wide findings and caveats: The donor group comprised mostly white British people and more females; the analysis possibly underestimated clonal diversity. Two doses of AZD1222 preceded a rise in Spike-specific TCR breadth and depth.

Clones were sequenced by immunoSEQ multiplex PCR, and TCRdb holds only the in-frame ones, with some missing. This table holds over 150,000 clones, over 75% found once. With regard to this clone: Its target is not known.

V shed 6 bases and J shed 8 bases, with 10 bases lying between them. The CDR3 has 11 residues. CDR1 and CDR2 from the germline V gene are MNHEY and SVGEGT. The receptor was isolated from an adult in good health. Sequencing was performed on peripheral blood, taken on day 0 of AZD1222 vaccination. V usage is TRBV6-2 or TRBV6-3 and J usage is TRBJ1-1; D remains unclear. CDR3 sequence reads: CASSPRTEAFF. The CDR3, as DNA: TGTGCCAGCAGCCCGAGGACCGAAGCTTTCTTT.